The rows below give T cell receptor beta chains drawn from one sample of a study of blood T cell repertoires in COVID-19. Sequencing used immunoSEQ multiplex PCR; TCRdb keeps in-frame clones, though not all of them. Of around 250,000 clones listed, around four fifths were seen once; the top ten hold 4.5% to 7%. Sequencing was carried out using peripheral blood. These receptors all stem from a man older than 75 with acute or convalescent COVID-19. Each CDR3 is given with its conserved first and last residue. Fields, in order: D gene, J gene, V gene, clone size, CDR3 protein, CDR3 DNA. The D gene is left open where the match is weak. Clone size is given for some rows only: seen once, a few or many times, or a class if the clone is expanded.

D gene: -; J gene: TRBJ1-3; V gene: TRBV5-1; clone size: many; CDR3 protein: CASSLARGSTIYF; CDR3 DNA: TGCGCCAGCAGCTTGGCTCGGGGTAGCACCATATATTTT
D gene: -; J gene: TRBJ2-1; V gene: TRBV19; clone size: -; CDR3 protein: CASSFGQSYNEQFF; CDR3 DNA: TGTGCCAGTAGTTTTGGACAGTCCTACAATGAGCAGTTCTTC
D gene: TRBD2; J gene: TRBJ2-7; V gene: TRBV3-1/TRBV3-2; clone size: once; CDR3 protein: CASSQGGTSGSYEQYF; CDR3 DNA: TGTGCCAGCAGCCAGGGAGGGACTAGCGGGAGCTACGAGCAGTACTTC
D gene: -; J gene: TRBJ2-1; V gene: TRBV7-6; clone size: -; CDR3 protein: CASSRQPDGSYNEQFF; CDR3 DNA: TGTGCCAGCAGCCGACAGCCGGATGGATCCTACAATGAGCAGTTCTTC
D gene: TRBD2; J gene: TRBJ2-1; V gene: TRBV5-1; clone size: -; CDR3 protein: CASSALAGSEQFF; CDR3 DNA: TGCGCCAGCAGCGCTCTAGCGGGATCCGAGCAGTTCTTC
D gene: -; J gene: TRBJ2-1; V gene: TRBV27; clone size: -; CDR3 protein: CASSLFRGSYNEQFF; CDR3 DNA: TGTGCCAGCAGTTTATTCAGGGGCTCCTACAATGAGCAGTTCTTC
D gene: TRBD2; J gene: TRBJ2-7; V gene: TRBV7-6; clone size: -; CDR3 protein: CASSLRRELSEQYF; CDR3 DNA: TGTGCCAGCAGCTTACGGCGGGAGCTTAGCGAGCAGTACTTC
D gene: -; J gene: TRBJ2-1; V gene: TRBV7-8; clone size: -; CDR3 protein: CASSLVGGLHEQFF; CDR3 DNA: TGTGCCAGCAGCTTAGTCGGGGGGCTACATGAGCAGTTCTTC
D gene: -; J gene: TRBJ1-6; V gene: TRBV12-3/TRBV12-4; clone size: once; CDR3 protein: CASILSQGSPLHF; CDR3 DNA: TGTGCCAGCATCCTCTCTCAGGGATCACCCCTCCACTTT
D gene: -; J gene: TRBJ2-3; V gene: TRBV5-6; clone size: few; CDR3 protein: CASSLPQTTDTQYF; CDR3 DNA: TGTGCCAGCAGCTTACCCCAAACAACAGATACGCAGTATTTT
D gene: TRBD2; J gene: TRBJ2-3; V gene: TRBV5-4; clone size: -; CDR3 protein: CASSLGSGSPPDTQYF; CDR3 DNA: TGTGCCAGCAGCTTGGGGAGCGGGAGCCCCCCAGATACGCAGTATTTT
D gene: TRBD2; J gene: TRBJ2-7; V gene: TRBV2; clone size: few; CDR3 protein: CATAGGLPYEQYF; CDR3 DNA: TGTGCCACCGCGGGAGGTCTCCCTTACGAGCAGTACTTC
D gene: -; J gene: TRBJ1-1; V gene: TRBV12-3/TRBV12-4; clone size: -; CDR3 protein: CASSPTRDTEAFF; CDR3 DNA: TGTGCCAGCAGTCCCACCCGGGACACTGAAGCTTTCTTT
D gene: TRBD2; J gene: TRBJ2-5; V gene: TRBV9; clone size: -; CDR3 protein: CASSLGLAGGKETQYF; CDR3 DNA: TGTGCCAGCAGCTTAGGACTAGCGGGAGGGAAAGAGACCCAGTACTTC
D gene: TRBD1; J gene: TRBJ1-4; V gene: TRBV28; clone size: -; CDR3 protein: CASLGPGQGSKLFF; CDR3 DNA: TGTGCCAGCCTCGGTCCGGGACAGGGCTCGAAACTGTTTTTT
D gene: TRBD2; J gene: TRBJ2-5; V gene: TRBV5-1; clone size: -; CDR3 protein: CASSLSAGVEETQYF; CDR3 DNA: TGCGCCAGCAGCTTGTCTGCGGGAGTGGAAGAGACCCAGTACTTC
D gene: -; J gene: TRBJ1-5; V gene: TRBV18; clone size: -; CDR3 protein: CASSLVPNRADQPQHF; CDR3 DNA: TGTGCCAGCTCACTAGTTCCAAACAGGGCTGATCAGCCCCAGCATTTT
D gene: TRBD2; J gene: TRBJ2-7; V gene: TRBV10-3; clone size: -; CDR3 protein: CAISEAGALSYEQYF; CDR3 DNA: TGTGCCATCAGTGAGGCGGGAGCACTCTCCTACGAGCAGTACTTC
D gene: -; J gene: TRBJ1-6; V gene: TRBV12-3/TRBV12-4; clone size: -; CDR3 protein: CASNTGGTAPLHF; CDR3 DNA: TGTGCCAGCAATACTGGAGGGACGGCTCCCCTCCACTTT
D gene: TRBD1; J gene: TRBJ2-1; V gene: TRBV29-1; clone size: -; CDR3 protein: CSIRTGGEQFF; CDR3 DNA: TGCAGCATCCGCACAGGGGGCGAGCAGTTCTTC
D gene: TRBD1; J gene: TRBJ1-5; V gene: TRBV6-5; clone size: once; CDR3 protein: CASRATGGRQPQHF; CDR3 DNA: TGTGCCAGCAGGGCAACAGGGGGACGACAGCCCCAGCATTTT
D gene: TRBD1; J gene: TRBJ1-4; V gene: TRBV5-1; clone size: -; CDR3 protein: CASSLAGQANEKLFF; CDR3 DNA: TGCGCCAGCAGCTTGGCCGGACAGGCGAATGAAAAACTGTTTTTT
D gene: TRBD1; J gene: TRBJ2-2; V gene: TRBV5-1; clone size: -; CDR3 protein: CASSLNSGTVSLGELFF; CDR3 DNA: TGCGCCAGCAGCTTAAATTCCGGGACAGTATCCTTGGGGGAGCTGTTTTTT
D gene: -; J gene: TRBJ2-1; V gene: TRBV7-3; clone size: -; CDR3 protein: CASSSVPLISGYNEQFF; CDR3 DNA: TGTGCCAGCAGCTCGGTTCCACTTATTAGCGGATACAATGAGCAGTTCTTC
D gene: TRBD2; J gene: TRBJ2-7; V gene: TRBV28; clone size: once; CDR3 protein: CASSLQGVTSGSRYEQYF; CDR3 DNA: TGTGCCAGCAGTTTACAGGGGGTTACTAGCGGGAGCAGATACGAGCAGTACTTC
D gene: -; J gene: TRBJ1-4; V gene: TRBV2; clone size: -; CDR3 protein: CASSEGDRDNEKLFF; CDR3 DNA: TGTGCCAGCAGTGAGGGCGACAGAGATAATGAAAAACTGTTTTTT
D gene: TRBD2; J gene: TRBJ2-2; V gene: TRBV5-1; clone size: few; CDR3 protein: CASSLDSSGTGELFF; CDR3 DNA: TGCGCCAGCAGCTTGGACTCTAGCGGGACCGGGGAGCTGTTTTTT
D gene: TRBD2; J gene: TRBJ2-5; V gene: TRBV14; clone size: few; CDR3 protein: CASSYGLAGGETQYF; CDR3 DNA: TGTGCCAGCAGCTACGGACTAGCGGGGGGGGAGACCCAGTACTTC
D gene: -; J gene: TRBJ1-2; V gene: TRBV9; clone size: -; CDR3 protein: CASSPTVGANYGYTF; CDR3 DNA: TGTGCCAGCAGCCCCACCGTCGGGGCTAACTATGGCTACACCTTC
D gene: -; J gene: TRBJ2-1; V gene: TRBV10-2; clone size: once; CDR3 protein: CASSELIGDNEQFF; CDR3 DNA: TGCGCCAGCAGTGAGTTGATTGGAGACAATGAGCAGTTCTTC
D gene: TRBD2; J gene: TRBJ2-3; V gene: TRBV15; clone size: -; CDR3 protein: CATSRLTSGSGTDTQYF; CDR3 DNA: TGTGCCACCAGCAGACTTACTAGCGGGAGTGGAACAGATACGCAGTATTTT
D gene: TRBD2; J gene: TRBJ2-7; V gene: TRBV19; clone size: -; CDR3 protein: CASSRRLAGGSYEQYF; CDR3 DNA: TGTGCCAGTAGTCGGAGACTAGCGGGAGGCTCCTACGAGCAGTACTTC
D gene: TRBD1; J gene: TRBJ2-7; V gene: TRBV19; clone size: -; CDR3 protein: CASRPTGTGVYEQYF; CDR3 DNA: TGTGCCAGTAGACCTACCGGGACAGGGGTATACGAGCAGTACTTC
D gene: TRBD2; J gene: TRBJ2-3; V gene: TRBV7-9; clone size: -; CDR3 protein: CASSLELGLAGADTQYF; CDR3 DNA: TGTGCCAGCAGCTTAGAGTTGGGACTAGCGGGAGCAGATACGCAGTATTTT
D gene: -; J gene: TRBJ2-2; V gene: TRBV19; clone size: -; CDR3 protein: CASSISGFSTGELFF; CDR3 DNA: TGTGCCAGTAGCATCTCGGGGTTTAGTACCGGGGAGCTGTTTTTT
D gene: TRBD2; J gene: TRBJ2-3; V gene: TRBV4-1; clone size: -; CDR3 protein: CASSQDSSGRASSTDTQYF; CDR3 DNA: TGCGCCAGCAGCCAAGACTCTAGCGGGAGGGCGTCCAGCACAGATACGCAGTATTTT
D gene: -; J gene: TRBJ1-3; V gene: TRBV5-4; clone size: -; CDR3 protein: CASSAGGRHFSGNTIYF; CDR3 DNA: TGTGCCAGCAGCGCGGGGGGTCGACATTTCTCTGGAAACACCATATATTTT
D gene: -; J gene: TRBJ1-1; V gene: TRBV7-3; clone size: -; CDR3 protein: CASSPTGNTEAFF; CDR3 DNA: TGTGCCAGCAGCCCCACAGGGAACACTGAAGCTTTCTTT
D gene: -; J gene: TRBJ2-2; V gene: TRBV6-1; clone size: -; CDR3 protein: CASSEGLQLNTGELFF; CDR3 DNA: TGTGCCAGCAGTGAAGGATTACAGCTGAACACCGGGGAGCTGTTTTTT
D gene: -; J gene: TRBJ2-7; V gene: TRBV6-1; clone size: -; CDR3 protein: CASSDGLYEQYF; CDR3 DNA: TGTGCCAGCAGTGATGGCCTCTACGAGCAGTACTTC
D gene: TRBD1; J gene: TRBJ1-1; V gene: TRBV19; clone size: -; CDR3 protein: CASRSRDRDTEAFF; CDR3 DNA: TGTGCCAGTAGAAGCCGGGACAGGGACACTGAAGCTTTCTTT
D gene: -; J gene: TRBJ1-1; V gene: TRBV25-1; clone size: -; CDR3 protein: CASSERGRVNTEAFF; CDR3 DNA: TGTGCCAGCAGTGAAAGGGGCAGGGTGAACACTGAAGCTTTCTTT
D gene: -; J gene: TRBJ2-1; V gene: TRBV11-3; clone size: -; CDR3 protein: CASSLGGLASQNEQFF; CDR3 DNA: TGTGCCAGCAGCTTAGGTGGCCTAGCGAGTCAGAATGAGCAGTTCTTC
D gene: -; J gene: TRBJ1-2; V gene: TRBV3-1/TRBV3-2; clone size: -; CDR3 protein: CASSQVRYGYTF; CDR3 DNA: TGTGCCAGCAGCCAAGTGAGGTATGGCTACACCTTC